The 21 T cell receptor beta chains presented below share a single source sample, sequenced in a study of Graves' ophthalmopathy and Graves' hyperthyroidism. RNA transcripts were the source from which TCR beta CDR3 regions were amplified. RT-PCR in the first round used HTBI primers; a second-round multiplex PCR followed. TCRdb processed the multiplex PCR reads anew with MiXCR; each CDR3 protein has one entry. The sample lists roughly 51,000 distinct CDR3 sequences, around 50% seen once, with roughly a quarter in the top ten. The specimen sequenced was peripheral blood. These receptors originate from an adult man with Graves' ophthalmopathy.

The rearrangement joins TRBV27 to TRBJ1-1; D gene uncertain. Germline-derived CDR1 and CDR2 are MNHEY and SMNVEV (reference sequence). The CDR3 has 13 residues. V lost 3 bases, J lost 3 bases, and 8 bases lay in between. The CDR3: CASSLAQYTEAFF. DNA for the CDR3: TGTGCCAGCAGTTTGGCACAGTACACTGAAGCTTTCTTT.

The rearrangement joins TRBV20-1 to TRBJ2-7; 14 bases align to TRBD2. The CDR3 loop spans 14 amino acids. Germline trimming cut 6 bases from V and 2 bases from J; bases unmatched to any gene: 3. Per the germline V gene, CDR1 is DFQATT and CDR2 is SNEGSKA (reference sequence). CDR3 amino acids: CSARLAGGPYEQYF. DNA of the CDR3: TGCAGTGCAAGACTAGCGGGGGGGCCCTACGAGCAGTACTTC.

This chain joins TRBV2 and TRBJ2-7, with TRBD2 matching 10 bases. The germline CDR1 and CDR2 sequences are SNHLY and FYNNEI. The CDR3 covers 14 residues. V gave up 2 bases and J gave up 7 bases; unmatched junction bases: 5. CDR3 sequence: CASSESGGAWEQYF. In nucleotides, the CDR3 is TGTGCCAGCAGTGAAAGCGGGGGGGCGTGGGAGCAGTACTTC.

This clonotype has a handful of counts. V and J are TRBV25-1 and TRBJ1-4, with 10 nucleotides matching TRBD1. Germline V gene lookup returns CDR1 MGHDK and CDR2 SYGVNS. The CDR3 is made up of 15 amino acids. Trimming cost V 4 bases and J 7 bases; bases outside gene matches: 6. As DNA, the CDR3 is TGTGCCAGCAGTGGGTGGGACAGGGGATCTGAAAAACTGTTTTTT. This sequence encodes CASSGWDRGSEKLFF.

The table lists this clonotype with many counts. The rearrangement joins TRBV6-1 to TRBJ2-3; 11 bases are shared with TRBD1. Germline CDR1 MNHNS, CDR2 SASEGT. The CDR3 is 18 amino acids. V dropped 5 bases and J dropped 4; count of bases not matched to a gene: 14. CDR3 protein: CASSLTHIPGQGADTQYF. In DNA, the CDR3 is TGTGCCAGCAGTCTTACCCATATCCCGGGACAGGGGGCAGATACGCAGTATTTT.

Notes on this clonotype: An end of the junction differs from the germline gene, which may be a read error. The rearrangement links TRBV20-1 to TRBJ1-3; D call uncertain. The CDR3 runs to 13 residues. Germline V gene data show CDR1 as DFQATT and CDR2 as SNEGSKA (reference sequence). The CDR3 here is CSTRSRSGNTIYF. Here the CDR3 DNA reads TGCAGTACTAGATCAAGGTCTGGAAACACCATATATTTT.

This clonotype was detected only a few times. The gene calls are TRBV19 and TRBJ1-5; D unresolved. This CDR3 has 18 amino acids. CDR1 LNHDA and CDR2 SQIVND come from the germline V gene (reference sequence). The ends were cut back, 3 bases at V and 0 bases at J, with 18 bases in the middle. CDR3 loop: CASSIPEWGRDSNQPQHF. The DNA for the CDR3 is TGTGCCAGTAGTATCCCCGAGTGGGGTAGGGATAGCAATCAGCCCCAGCATTTT.

There are many counts of this clonotype. The rearrangement links TRBV6-6 to TRBJ2-5; 8 bases fit TRBD1. The CDR3 is 15 amino acids. The ends lost 4 bases at V and 1 base at J; junction bases unmatched: 5. Germline V lookup: CDR1 MNHNY, CDR2 SVGAGI (reference sequence). CDR3 region: CASSFSGTGQETQYF. DNA of the CDR3: TGTGCCAGCAGTTTTTCCGGGACAGGCCAAGAGACCCAGTACTTC.

Many counts were recorded for this clonotype. J is TRBJ1-4 and V is TRBV27, with 7 bases identical to TRBD1. This CDR3 has 13 amino acids. After removal of 6 bases from V and 7 bases from J, the junction contained 5 bases not matched to a gene. Germline CDR1 MNHEY, CDR2 SMNVEV (reference sequence). The CDR3 spells CASRGGGVEKLFF. CDR3 in DNA: TGTGCCAGCAGGGGAGGGGGCGTTGAAAAACTGTTTTTT. The entire variable domain, with the rest obtained from reference TRBV27 and TRBJ1-4, is as follows: EAQVTQNPRYLITVTGKKLTVTCSQNMNHEYMSWYRQDPGLGLRQIYYSMNVEVTDKGDVPEGYKVSRKEKRNFPLILESPSPNQTSLYFCASRGGGVEKLFFGSGTQLSVL.

The chain links TRBV24-1 to TRBJ2-5; TRBD2 agrees at 8 bases. Per the germline V gene, CDR1 is KGHDR and CDR2 is SFDVKD. The CDR3 loop spans 15 amino acids. The J segment lost 5 bases and the V segment lost 5 bases, leaving 9 bases of the junction unmatched. The CDR3 loop is CATSAARGGGETQYF. CDR3 bases: TGTGCCACCAGTGCCGCTCGGGGGGGCGGCGAGACCCAGTACTTC.

This chain links TRBV29-1 with TRBJ2-3, with D perhaps given as TRBD1 or TRBD2 (5 bases each). Trimming pared 7 bases from V and 3 bases from J, leaving 8 bases between. This CDR3 spans 11 amino acids. Germline CDR1 is SQVTM and CDR2 is ANQGSEA. The CDR3 DNA follows: TGCAGCGAATGGGGGACAGATACGCAGTATTTT. It yields the protein CSEWGTDTQYF.

V usage is TRBV5-6 and J usage is TRBJ1-6; D gene unclear. Trimming removed 0 bases from V and 6 bases from J, with 16 bases in between. Per the germline V gene, CDR1 is SGHDT and CDR2 is YYEEEE. This CDR3 contains 17 residues. CDR3 protein: CASSLDRRGAPNSPLHF. The CDR3 DNA reads TGTGCCAGCAGCTTGGATCGTCGGGGAGCACCTAATTCACCCCTCCACTTT.

This clonotype appeared many times. The J gene is TRBJ2-5, the V gene TRBV20-1; 10 positions match TRBD2. Per germline, CDR1 DFQATT and CDR2 SNEGSKA (reference sequence). The CDR3 spans 14 residues. The junction had 7 bases not matched to a gene; V was cut back by 5 bases and J by 4 bases. The CDR3 DNA reads as TGCAGTGCTCTGTTAGCGGGGGGAAGAGAGACCCAGTACTTC. Its protein is CSALLAGGRETQYF.

The CDR3 DNA is TGTGCCAGCAGCCAGGATGGACTAGCGGGGACGAAGGGTGAGCAGTTCTTC. Amino acids: CASSQDGLAGTKGEQFF. The chain carries TRBV4-2 and TRBJ2-1, with 12 bases identical to TRBD2. The CDR3 is 17 amino acids. Losses at the gene ends were 3 bases for V and 9 bases for J; bases not matched to a gene: 12. The germline V gene has CDR1 LGHNA and CDR2 YNFKEQ.

Points on this clonotype: It may be a read error: a sequence one base away is much more abundant. The J gene is TRBJ1-3, the V gene TRBV24-1; 7 nucleotides align to TRBD1. V shed 6 bases and J 0 bases; nucleotides not matched to a gene: 4. The CDR3 length is 15 residues. Germline CDR1 reads KGHDR; CDR2 reads SFDVKD. CDR3 DNA sequence: TGTGCCACCAGTTTAGAGGGGGCCTCTGGAAACACCATATATTTT. Residues: CATSLEGASGNTIYF.

Judged by abundance, this clonotype is medium-sized. The chain joins TRBV29-1 to TRBJ2-7; no clear D. The CDR3 is made up of 14 amino acids. Trimming pared 0 bases from V and 5 bases from J, leaving 14 bases between. CDR1 is SQVTM and CDR2 is ANQGSEA in the germline V gene. The CDR3 DNA follows: TGCAGCGTTGAAGACTCGGTTGGAGACGACGAGCAGTACTTC. It is translated as CSVEDSVGDDEQYF.

The gene calls are TRBV24-1 and TRBJ2-2; TRBD2 aligns across 12 bases. Germline CDR1 reads KGHDR; CDR2 reads SFDVKD. The CDR3 consists of 20 residues. The junction had 13 bases not matched to a gene; V was cut back by 3 bases and J by 3 bases. CDR3 region: CATSDPKHLAGGEYTGELFF. CDR3 in DNA: TGTGCCACCAGTGATCCGAAACACCTAGCGGGAGGGGAGTACACCGGGGAGCTGTTTTTT.

Of note for this clonotype: A read error is likely, as this CDR3 ends without the conserved phenylalanine or tryptophan. The DNA is left out, because the CDR3 cannot be placed on it with certainty; the CDR3 is given as TCRdb lists it. V gene TRBV20-1 combines with J gene TRBJ2-3; the table's D call, TRBD1, has no DNA check behind it. CDR1 and CDR2 from the germline V gene are DFQATT and SNEGSKA (reference sequence). The CDR3 sequence runs 13 residues, both termini included. The CDR3 region is CSANRGVHRYAVV.

This clonotype was seen repeatedly, ten times or more. The chain links TRBV5-1 to TRBJ2-2; 9 nucleotides align to TRBD2. The germline V gene has CDR1 SGHRS and CDR2 YFSETQ. V was pared by 5 bases and J by 0 bases, with 11 bases of the junction left unmatched. The CDR3 is made up of 18 amino acids. CDR3 amino acids: CASSSGGLGGSNTGELFF. In DNA, the CDR3 is TGCGCCAGCAGTAGCGGGGGCCTTGGAGGCTCGAACACCGGGGAGCTGTTTTTT.

The chain has TRBV14 and TRBJ2-2, with D perhaps matching TRBD1 (5 bases). Trimming stripped 3 bases from V and 3 bases from J, with 8 bases between. Germline CDR1 SGHDN, CDR2 FVKESK. This CDR3 is built from 14 residues. The CDR3 sequence: CASSQRTYTGELFF. For the CDR3, the DNA is TGTGCCAGCAGCCAGCGGACATACACCGGGGAGCTGTTTTTT.

This clonotype was recorded once. The junction and the germline gene differ at one end; a read error may be behind it. The chain carries TRBV4-2 and TRBJ2-6; a weak D match, TRBD2 (5 bases). Germline lookup yields CDR1 LGHNA and CDR2 YNFKEQ. The CDR3 totals 16 residues. The CDR3 DNA is TGTGACAGCGGCCAAGCCCGGGGAACTGGGGCCAACGTCCTGACTTTC. It translates to CDSGQARGTGANVLTF.